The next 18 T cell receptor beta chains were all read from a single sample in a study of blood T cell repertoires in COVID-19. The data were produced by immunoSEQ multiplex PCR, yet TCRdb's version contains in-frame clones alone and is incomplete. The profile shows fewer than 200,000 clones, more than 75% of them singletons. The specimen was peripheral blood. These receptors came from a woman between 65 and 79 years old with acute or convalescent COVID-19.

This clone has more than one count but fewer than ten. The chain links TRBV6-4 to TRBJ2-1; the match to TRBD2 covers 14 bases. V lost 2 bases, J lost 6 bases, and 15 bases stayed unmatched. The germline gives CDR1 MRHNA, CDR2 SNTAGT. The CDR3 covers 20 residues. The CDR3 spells CASSDGGTSGSVIVCNEQFF. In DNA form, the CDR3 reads TGTGCCAGCAGTGACGGGGGGACTAGCGGGAGTGTGATAGTATGCAATGAGCAGTTCTTC.

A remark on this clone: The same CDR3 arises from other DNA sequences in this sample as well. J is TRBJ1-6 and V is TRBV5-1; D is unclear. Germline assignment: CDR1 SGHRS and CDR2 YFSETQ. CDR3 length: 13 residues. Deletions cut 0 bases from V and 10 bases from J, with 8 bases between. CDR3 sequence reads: CASSLGEPSPLHF. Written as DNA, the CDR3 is TGCGCCAGCAGCTTGGGGGAGCCGTCACCCCTCCACTTT.

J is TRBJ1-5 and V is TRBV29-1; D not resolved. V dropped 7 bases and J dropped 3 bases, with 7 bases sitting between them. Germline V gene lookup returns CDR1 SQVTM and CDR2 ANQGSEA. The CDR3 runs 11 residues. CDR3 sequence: CSGGFNQPQHF. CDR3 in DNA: TGCAGCGGAGGTTTCAATCAGCCCCAGCATTTT.

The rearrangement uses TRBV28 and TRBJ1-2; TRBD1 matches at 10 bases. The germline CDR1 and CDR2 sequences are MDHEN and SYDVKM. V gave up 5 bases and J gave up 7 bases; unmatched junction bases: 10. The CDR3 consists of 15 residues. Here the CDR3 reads CASSTGQGGVRGYTF. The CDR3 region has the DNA TGTGCCAGCAGTACAGGACAGGGGGGGGTCCGTGGCTACACCTTC.

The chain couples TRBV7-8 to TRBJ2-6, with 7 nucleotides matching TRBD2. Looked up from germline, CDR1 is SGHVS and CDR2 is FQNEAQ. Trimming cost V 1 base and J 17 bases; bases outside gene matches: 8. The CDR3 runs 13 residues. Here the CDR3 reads CASSLGSSGAVTF. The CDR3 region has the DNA TGTGCCAGCAGCTTAGGATCGAGCGGGGCAGTGACTTTC.

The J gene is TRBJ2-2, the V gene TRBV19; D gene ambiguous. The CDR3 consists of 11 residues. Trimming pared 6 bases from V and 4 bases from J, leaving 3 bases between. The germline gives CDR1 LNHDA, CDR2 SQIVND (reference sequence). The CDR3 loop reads CASRATGELFF. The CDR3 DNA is TGTGCCAGTAGGGCCACCGGGGAGCTGTTTTTT.

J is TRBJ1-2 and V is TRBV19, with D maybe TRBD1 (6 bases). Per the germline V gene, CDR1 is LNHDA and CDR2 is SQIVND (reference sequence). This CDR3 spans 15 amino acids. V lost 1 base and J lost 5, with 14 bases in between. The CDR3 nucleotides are TGTGCCAGTAGTATAGGAGGCAGGGGTAGGTATGGCTACACCTTC. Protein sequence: CASSIGGRGRYGYTF.

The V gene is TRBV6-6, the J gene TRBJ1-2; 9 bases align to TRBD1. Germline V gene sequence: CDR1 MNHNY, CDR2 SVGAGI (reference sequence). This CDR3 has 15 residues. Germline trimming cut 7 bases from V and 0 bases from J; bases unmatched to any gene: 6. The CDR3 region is CASNPTGGTNYGYTF. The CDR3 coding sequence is TGTGCCAGCAATCCAACAGGGGGCACTAACTATGGCTACACCTTC.

This CDR3 reads CASSLEGGFSYGYTF. The DNA for the CDR3 is TGTGCCAGCAGCTTGGAGGGGGGGTTCTCCTATGGCTACACCTTC. The J gene is TRBJ1-2, the V gene TRBV5-4, with D possibly matching TRBD1 (6 bases). V was cut by 0 bases and J by 4 bases, with 13 bases left in between. Germline CDR1 is SGHNT and CDR2 is YYREEE (reference sequence). The CDR3 runs 15 residues.

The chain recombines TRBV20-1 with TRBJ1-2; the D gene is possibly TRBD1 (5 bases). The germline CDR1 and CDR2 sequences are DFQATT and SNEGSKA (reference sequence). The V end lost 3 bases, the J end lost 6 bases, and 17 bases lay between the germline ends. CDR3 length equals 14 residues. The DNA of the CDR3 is TGCAGTGCTAGTAGTCAGTCCTTGGGGCATGGCTACACCTTC. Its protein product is CSASSQSLGHGYTF.

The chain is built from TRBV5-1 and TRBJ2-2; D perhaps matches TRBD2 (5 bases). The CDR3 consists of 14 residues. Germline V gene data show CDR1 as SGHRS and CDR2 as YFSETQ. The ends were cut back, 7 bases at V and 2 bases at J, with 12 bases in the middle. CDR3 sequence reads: CASGEQVNTGELFF. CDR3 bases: TGCGCCAGCGGGGAGCAGGTTAACACCGGGGAGCTGTTTTTT.

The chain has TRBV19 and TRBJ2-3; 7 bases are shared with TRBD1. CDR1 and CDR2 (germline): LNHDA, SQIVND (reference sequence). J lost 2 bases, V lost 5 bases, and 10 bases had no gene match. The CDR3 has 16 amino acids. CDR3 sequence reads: CASSGDRVGSTDTQYF. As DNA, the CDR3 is TGTGCCAGTAGTGGTGACAGGGTGGGATCCACAGATACGCAGTATTTT.

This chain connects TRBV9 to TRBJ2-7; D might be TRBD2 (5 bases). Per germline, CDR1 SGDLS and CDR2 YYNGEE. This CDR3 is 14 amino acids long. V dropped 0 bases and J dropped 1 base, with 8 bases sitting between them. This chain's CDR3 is CASSVGPGSYEQYF. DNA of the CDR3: TGTGCCAGCAGCGTAGGACCGGGGTCCTACGAGCAGTACTTC.

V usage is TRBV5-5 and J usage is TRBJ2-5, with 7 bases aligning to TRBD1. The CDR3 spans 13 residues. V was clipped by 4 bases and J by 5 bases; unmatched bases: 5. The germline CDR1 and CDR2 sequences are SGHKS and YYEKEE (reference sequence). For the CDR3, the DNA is TGTGCCAGCAGCCCCACAGGGGTGGAGACCCAGTACTTC. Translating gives CASSPTGVETQYF.

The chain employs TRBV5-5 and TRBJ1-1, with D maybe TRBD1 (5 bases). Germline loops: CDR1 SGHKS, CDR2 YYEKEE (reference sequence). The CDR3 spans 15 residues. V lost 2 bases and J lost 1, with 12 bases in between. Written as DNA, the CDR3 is TGTGCCAGCAGCTTTGCGCAGGGAGGGAACACTGAAGCTTTCTTT. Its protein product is CASSFAQGGNTEAFF.

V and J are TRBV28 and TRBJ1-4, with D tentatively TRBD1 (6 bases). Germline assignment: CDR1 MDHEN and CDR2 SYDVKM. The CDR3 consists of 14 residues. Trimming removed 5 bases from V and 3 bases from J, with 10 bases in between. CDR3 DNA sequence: TGTGCCAGCAGTCCTCCAGGGGCTAATGAAAAACTGTTTTTT. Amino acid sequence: CASSPPGANEKLFF.

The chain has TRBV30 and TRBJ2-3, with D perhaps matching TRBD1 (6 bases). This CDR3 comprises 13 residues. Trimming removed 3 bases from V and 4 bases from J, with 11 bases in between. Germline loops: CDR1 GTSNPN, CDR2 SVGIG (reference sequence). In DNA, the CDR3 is TGTGCCTGGAGCCCCAGGGGCTCAGATACGCAGTATTTT. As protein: CAWSPRGSDTQYF.

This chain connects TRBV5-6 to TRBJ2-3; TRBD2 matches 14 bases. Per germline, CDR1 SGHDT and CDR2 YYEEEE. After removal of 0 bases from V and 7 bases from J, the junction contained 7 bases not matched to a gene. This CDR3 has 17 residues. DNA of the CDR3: TGTGCCAGCAGCTTGGGACTAGCGGGGGGGCGTTGGAATACGCAGTATTTT. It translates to CASSLGLAGGRWNTQYF. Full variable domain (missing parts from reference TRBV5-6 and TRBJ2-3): DAGVTQSPTHLIKTRGQQVTLRCSPKSGHDTVSWYQQALGQGPQFIFQYYEEEERQRGNFPDRFSGHQFPNYSSELNVNALLLGDSALYLCASSLGLAGGRWNTQYFGPGTRLTVL.